The sequence of this T cell receptor (beta chain) was determined in a study of beta chain features in type 1 diabetes. Study-wide points: Shortening that was moderate but significant affected the TCRB CDR3s of Type 1 diabetes patients in all four CD4+ subsets.

Sequenced material consisted of expressed TCRB transcripts (all of the isolated RNA was reverse transcribed). The data were produced by immunoSEQ multiplex PCR, yet TCRdb's version contains in-frame clones alone and is incomplete. The table has approximately 470,000 clones, roughly 30% seen once. A few counts support this clone. Its antigen remains unidentified. At the DNA level, this CDR3 is encoded by other sequences in the same sample as well. The receptor's source is a man between 18 and 29 years old in good health. Specimen: naive CD4+ T cells from blood.

CDR3 amino acids: CAWSVGLNTEAFF. DNA for the CDR3: TGTGCCTGGAGTGTCGGTTTGAACACTGAAGCTTTCTTT. This chain joins TRBV30 and TRBJ1-1; no clear D. Germline V gene sequence: CDR1 GTSNPN, CDR2 SVGIG (reference sequence). The CDR3 consists of 13 residues. The V end lost 0 bases, the J end lost 0 bases, and 5 bases lay between the germline ends.